One sample yielded the 22 T cell receptor beta chains listed below, sequenced in a study of blood T cell repertoires in COVID-19. Libraries were prepared by immunoSEQ multiplex PCR; TCRdb keeps only in-frame clonotypes and omits some of them. Of tens of thousands of clones listed, more than 75% are singletons. Input material: peripheral blood. The receptors shown here come from an elderly woman with active or convalescent COVID-19.

CDR3 sequence (DNA): TGTGCCAGCAGCTTAGGTGGGCCGGGGGATACGCAGTATTTT. Protein sequence: CASSLGGPGDTQYF. V and J are TRBV5-8 and TRBJ2-3; maybe TRBD2 (5 bases). Germline values: CDR1 SGHTS, CDR2 YDEGEE. The CDR3 contains 14 residues. With 2 bases removed from V and 6 bases from J, the gap between germline ends came to 13 bases.

This sequence joins TRBV7-2 and TRBJ2-1; D remains unclear. The CDR3 has 12 amino acids. V shed 1 base and J shed 9 bases, with 7 bases lying between them. The germline V gene has CDR1 SGHTA and CDR2 FQGNSA. For the CDR3, the DNA is TGTGCCAGCAGCTTAGGAGGAATTGAGCAGTTCTTC. This codes for CASSLGGIEQFF.

This chain links TRBV7-9 with TRBJ2-7; TRBD1 aligns across 10 bases. Germline-derived CDR1 and CDR2 are SEHNR and FQNEAQ (reference sequence). The CDR3 is 15 residues long. Losses at the gene ends were 4 bases for V and 4 bases for J; bases not matched to a gene: 7. The CDR3 reads CASSWPGQGGYEQYF. In DNA form, the CDR3 reads TGTGCCAGCAGCTGGCCCGGACAGGGGGGATACGAGCAGTACTTC.

The chain joins TRBV5-8 to TRBJ1-2; TRBD1 is a possible D gene (6 bases). The V end lost 3 bases, the J end lost 6 bases, and 21 bases lay between the germline ends. The CDR3 runs to 16 residues. CDR1 and CDR2 from the germline V gene are SGHTS and YDEGEE. DNA for the CDR3: TGTGCCAGCAGCTCCGAAATCACGACAGGCGAGCATGGCTACACCTTC. This gives the protein CASSSEITTGEHGYTF.

V and J are TRBV19 and TRBJ2-1, with 12 bases identical to TRBD2. After removal of 5 bases from V and 9 bases from J, the junction contained 5 bases not matched to a gene. Germline values: CDR1 LNHDA, CDR2 SQIVND (reference sequence). This CDR3 comprises 14 residues. The CDR3 loop is CASSGLAGGLEQFF. The DNA of the CDR3 is TGTGCCAGTAGTGGTCTAGCGGGGGGGCTTGAGCAGTTCTTC.

The chain combines TRBV6-5 with TRBJ1-1, with no clear D. Trimming cost V 2 bases and J 8 bases, with 9 bases left between them. CDR3 length: 12 amino acids. Germline V lookup: CDR1 MNHEY, CDR2 SVGAGI. This chain's CDR3 is CASSYAILEAFF. The CDR3 DNA reads TGTGCCAGCAGTTACGCCATACTAGAAGCTTTCTTT.

The chain has TRBV30 and TRBJ2-7; TRBD2 matches 8 bases. V trimming: 2 bases; J trimming: 5 bases; junction bases outside the gene matches: 17. This CDR3 is built from 17 residues. The germline V gene encodes CDR1 GTSNPN and CDR2 SVGIG (reference sequence). The CDR3 spells CAWSPGGEGRFVDEQYF. CDR3 in DNA: TGTGCCTGGAGTCCCGGGGGGGAAGGGAGGTTTGTGGACGAGCAGTACTTC.

This chain uses TRBV5-5 with TRBJ1-2, with D tentatively TRBD1 (6 bases). The V and J ends lost 1 base and 8 bases respectively, with 18 bases between them. CDR1 and CDR2 (germline): SGHKS, YYEKEE (reference sequence). There are 15 residues in the CDR3. The CDR3 sequence is CASSLYPTGAGGYTF. The CDR3, as DNA: TGTGCCAGCAGCTTGTACCCGACAGGCGCGGGCGGCTACACCTTC.

This clone was picked up one time. V is TRBV6-5 and J is TRBJ1-2; a possible D gene is TRBD1 (5 bases). Germline lookup yields CDR1 MNHEY and CDR2 SVGAGI. The ends were cut back, 2 bases at V and 8 bases at J, with 21 bases in the middle. The CDR3 is 16 residues long. CDR3 region: CASSYAAWMPGKGYTF. CDR3 sequence (DNA): TGTGCCAGCAGTTACGCGGCTTGGATGCCAGGGAAGGGCTACACCTTC.

The chain combines TRBV2 with TRBJ2-7, with D tentatively TRBD1 (5 bases). The length of the CDR3 is 12 residues. Trimming took 4 bases from V and 7 from J, leaving 11 bases between them. CDR1 and CDR2 (germline): SNHLY, FYNNEI. The chain's CDR3 is CASSVSGLEQYF. The CDR3 DNA reads as TGTGCCAGCAGTGTTTCAGGGTTGGAGCAGTACTTC. The whole variable domain, filled in from reference TRBV2 and TRBJ2-7, reads EPEVTQTPSHQVTQMGQEVILRCVPISNHLYFYWYRQILGQKVEFLVSFYNNEISEKSEIFDDQFSVERPDGSNFTLKIRSTKLEDSAMYFCASSVSGLEQYFGPGTRLTVT.

This chain uses TRBV4-3 with TRBJ2-3, with D perhaps matching TRBD1 (6 bases). The germline V gene has CDR1 LGHNA and CDR2 YSLEER. The V gene lost 1 base and the J gene lost 3 bases, with 11 bases spanning the gap. This CDR3 has 15 amino acids. The CDR3 region is CASSQAGARTDTQYF. The CDR3 coding sequence is TGCGCCAGCAGCCAAGCAGGGGCGAGGACAGATACGCAGTATTTT.

In its sample, this clone was seen a few times. The gene calls are TRBV11-2 and TRBJ2-1, with 10 bases that match TRBD2. The CDR3 has 15 residues. The ends lost 5 bases at V and 8 bases at J; junction bases unmatched: 9. Germline V CDR1 and CDR2: SGHAT, FQNNGV. CDR3 sequence (DNA): TGTGCCAGCAGCCTGGGACTAGCGAGGGGGGATGAGCAGTTCTTC. The encoded protein is CASSLGLARGDEQFF.

The chain recombines TRBV28 with TRBJ1-5; D not certain. In germline, CDR1 is MDHEN, CDR2 SYDVKM. V lost 2 bases to trimming and J lost 9 bases, with 5 bases between them. This CDR3 contains 11 residues. The CDR3 DNA reads as TGTGCCAGCAGTTTAGTCGGGCCCCAGCATTTT. This encodes CASSLVGPQHF.

This clone was seen once. This chain connects TRBV30 to TRBJ1-5; D uncertain. V was shortened by 1 base and J by 9 bases, with 13 bases between the two germline ends. CDR1 is GTSNPN, CDR2 SVGIG, per germline (reference sequence). The CDR3 length is 13 residues. The CDR3 DNA reads as TGTGCCTGGAGTGGAAACTTTGAGGGGCCCCAGCATTTT. Protein sequence: CAWSGNFEGPQHF.

There are a few counts of this clone. The chain combines TRBV10-1 with TRBJ1-3; TRBD1 agrees at 10 bases. This CDR3 spans 14 amino acids. Germline V lookup: CDR1 WNHNN, CDR2 SYGVQD (reference sequence). The ends lost 6 bases at V and 7 bases at J; junction bases unmatched: 6. CDR3 amino acids: CASSDPGQGNTIYF. The DNA for the CDR3 is TGCGCCAGCAGCGACCCGGGACAGGGGAACACCATATATTTT.

The CDR3 DNA sequence: TGTGCCAGCAGTTTATTTCAGGGGGACACTGAAGCTTTCTTT. Translation: CASSLFQGDTEAFF. The chain is built from TRBV27 and TRBJ1-1, with 7 bases fitting TRBD1. Trimming cost V 1 base and J 3 bases; bases outside gene matches: 2. Germline loops: CDR1 MNHEY, CDR2 SMNVEV (reference sequence). CDR3 length: 14 amino acids.

V is TRBV6-2 or TRBV6-3 and J is TRBJ2-4; possibly TRBD2 for D (6 bases). The CDR3 has 16 residues. Germline CDR1 reads MNHEY; CDR2 reads SVGEGT. Trimming took off 1 base at V and 7 bases at J, with 17 bases between the two ends. CDR3 nucleotide sequence: TGTGCCAGCAGTTACTACTCAGGAGGCGGAGGGAACATTCAGTACTTC. It encodes CASSYYSGGGGNIQYF.

V gene TRBV5-6 combines with J gene TRBJ2-5, with 8 bases aligning to TRBD1. The CDR3 consists of 14 residues. Per the germline V gene, CDR1 is SGHDT and CDR2 is YYEEEE. The trim removed 4 bases at V and 3 bases at J, leaving 5 bases unmatched. The CDR3 DNA reads TGTGCCAGCAGCCCGACAGGGGATGAAGAGACCCAGTACTTC. It translates to CASSPTGDEETQYF.

The chain joins TRBV24-1 to TRBJ1-1; 11 nucleotides align to TRBD1. The ends lost 6 bases at V and 4 bases at J; junction bases unmatched: 18. Germline-derived CDR1 and CDR2 are KGHDR and SFDVKD. The CDR3 runs to 19 residues. CDR3 amino acids: CATSPDLTDRGLMSTEAFF. CDR3 in DNA: TGTGCCACCAGTCCCGACCTCACGGACAGGGGGCTAATGAGCACTGAAGCTTTCTTT.

The chain uses TRBV19 and TRBJ1-1; D not certain. Trimming took off 0 bases at V and 6 bases at J, with 5 bases between the two ends. Germline assignment: CDR1 LNHDA and CDR2 SQIVND (reference sequence). This CDR3 comprises 12 residues. The CDR3 bases are TGTGCCAGTAGTATAGAAGGAGCTGAAGCTTTCTTT. The encoded protein is CASSIEGAEAFF.

The CDR3 loop reads CASSHLDRTPYEQYF. CDR3 DNA: TGTGCCAGCAGCCACCTGGACAGAACGCCCTACGAGCAGTACTTC. J is TRBJ2-7 and V is TRBV7-9, with D possibly matching TRBD1 (6 bases). The CDR3 consists of 15 residues. Germline CDR1 SEHNR, CDR2 FQNEAQ (reference sequence). Trimming shortened V by 5 bases and J by 2 bases, and 16 bases separated the two germline ends.

The rearrangement joins TRBV27 to TRBJ2-1; 9 bases align to TRBD1. This CDR3 is built from 13 residues. Trimming at V came to 2 bases and at J to 15 bases, leaving 8 bases not matched to a gene. Germline assignment: CDR1 MNHEY and CDR2 SMNVEV (reference sequence). CDR3 bases: TGTGCCAGCAGTTTAGCCTACGGGACAGGGACGTTCTTC. It encodes CASSLAYGTGTFF.